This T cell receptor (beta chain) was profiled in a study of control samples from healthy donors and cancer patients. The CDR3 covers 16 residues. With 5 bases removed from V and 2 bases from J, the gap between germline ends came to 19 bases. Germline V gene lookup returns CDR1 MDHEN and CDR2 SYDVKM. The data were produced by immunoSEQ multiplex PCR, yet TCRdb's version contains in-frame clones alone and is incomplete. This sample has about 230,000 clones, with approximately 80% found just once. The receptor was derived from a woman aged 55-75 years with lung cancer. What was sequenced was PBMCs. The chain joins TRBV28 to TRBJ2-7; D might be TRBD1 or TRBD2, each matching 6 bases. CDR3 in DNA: TGTGCCAGCAGTGGGGGGCCGCGGACGCCTACCTACGAGCAGTACTTC. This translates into CASSGGPRTPTYEQYF.